The 19 T cell receptor beta chains presented below share a single source sample, sequenced in a study of blood T cell repertoires in COVID-19. Some clones are missing from TCRdb's copy, which holds only in-frame ones; the method was immunoSEQ multiplex PCR. The profile shows 250,000 or so clones, 84% of them singletons. Material for sequencing was PBMCs or T cells enriched from blood (not recorded which). Receptors were obtained from a man in his fifties or sixties who had recovered from COVID-19.

The CDR3 loop is CASSFGRETQYF. DNA of the CDR3: TGTGCCAGCAGCTTCGGGAGGGAGACCCAGTACTTC. The chain joins TRBV7-2 to TRBJ2-5, with 7 positions matching TRBD2. Germline V gene sequence: CDR1 SGHTA, CDR2 FQGNSA. Germline trimming cut 3 bases from V and 5 bases from J; bases unmatched to any gene: 0. The CDR3 covers 12 residues. Filled out from reference TRBV7-2 and TRBJ2-5, the complete variable domain reads GAGVSQSPSNKVTEKGKDVELRCDPISGHTALYWYRQSLGQGLEFLIYFQGNSAPDKSGLPSDRFSAERTGGSVSTLTIQRTQQEDSAVYLCASSFGRETQYFGPGTRLLVL.

In its sample, this clone was seen once. V and J are TRBV6-4 and TRBJ2-3; 9 bases agree with TRBD1. Losses at the gene ends were 6 bases for V and 4 bases for J; bases not matched to a gene: 5. The CDR3 length is 14 residues. From germline, CDR1 is MRHNA and CDR2 SNTAGT. CDR3 region: CASRPDRGSDTQYF. CDR3 DNA sequence: TGTGCCAGCAGACCGGACAGGGGATCAGATACGCAGTATTTT.

This clone occurred once. CDR3 coding DNA: TGTGCCAGCAGCTTAGTAGGACAGACGGGGGAGCTGTTTTTT. Translation: CASSLVGQTGELFF. The chain is built from TRBV7-8 and TRBJ2-2, with D possibly being TRBD1 (6 bases). Germline V gene lookup returns CDR1 SGHVS and CDR2 FQNEAQ. The CDR3 spans 14 residues. V lost 1 base and J 8 bases, leaving 11 bases between the germline ends.

The rearrangement uses TRBV25-1 and TRBJ2-7; a weak D match, TRBD2 (5 bases). The germline CDR1 and CDR2 sequences are MGHDK and SYGVNS. The V end lost 4 bases, the J end lost 3 bases, and 10 bases lay between the germline ends. The CDR3 is 13 residues long. The CDR3 nucleotides are TGTGCCAGCAGTGTAGCAGGACTCTACGAGCAGTACTTC. The encoded protein is CASSVAGLYEQYF.

CDR3 amino acids: CASSQDRSFSGNTIYF. The DNA of the CDR3 is TGCGCCAGCAGCCAAGACCGGTCCTTCTCTGGAAACACCATATATTTT. The chain recombines TRBV4-1 with TRBJ1-3; no definite D call. CDR1 and CDR2 from the germline V gene are MGHRA and YSYEKL. Between the trimmed V and J ends, which lost 0 bases and 0 bases, there was a span of 9 bases. This CDR3 has 16 residues.

Comment on this clone: The same CDR3 can be traced to other DNA sequences in this sample. The chain couples TRBV18 to TRBJ1-5, with a weak D call TRBD1 (5 bases). Germline V lookup: CDR1 KGHSH, CDR2 LQKENI. The CDR3 is 15 residues long. Deletions cut 3 bases from V and 1 base from J, with 10 bases between. CDR3 DNA: TGTGCCAGCTCACCTGGGGGGTTGAGCAATCAGCCCCAGCATTTT. Translated: CASSPGGLSNQPQHF.

This clone was recorded at least ten times. This chain uses TRBV27 with TRBJ1-2; D uncertain. The CDR3 is 18 amino acids. Germline V CDR1 and CDR2: MNHEY, SMNVEV (reference sequence). The V end lost 3 bases, the J end lost 2 bases, and 22 bases lay between the germline ends. The DNA for the CDR3 is TGTGCCAGCAGTTTTCTCCGGTCCCAGGCGAGAATAAACTATGGCTACACCTTC. It is translated as CASSFLRSQARINYGYTF.

V gene TRBV19 combines with J gene TRBJ1-5, with 7 bases fitting TRBD1. V shed 4 bases, J shed 6 bases, and the junction held 12 bases outside the gene matches. Per germline, CDR1 LNHDA and CDR2 SQIVND (reference sequence). The CDR3 extends over 16 amino acids. In nucleotides, the CDR3 is TGTGCCAGTAGTAGCGACAGGGCTTTGGTAAGTCAGCCCCAGCATTTT. It specifies CASSSDRALVSQPQHF.

The rearrangement links TRBV1 to TRBJ2-1; the table calls TRBD2, which could not be checked here. TRBV1 represents a pseudogene. The CDR3 runs to 14 residues. The CDR3 nucleotides read TGCACCAGCAGCCAAGATGAGGATGGTGGTGAGCAGTTCTTC. Translated, it gives CTSSQDEDGGEQFF.

The chain employs TRBV6-5 and TRBJ1-4, with 9 nucleotides matching TRBD1. Germline V gene sequence: CDR1 MNHEY, CDR2 SVGAGI. The V and J ends lost 5 bases and 7 bases, in that order; junction bases with no gene match: 8. The CDR3 runs 15 residues. The CDR3: CASSNYRGRGEKLFF. CDR3 nucleotide sequence: TGTGCCAGCAGTAACTACAGGGGGCGCGGTGAAAAACTGTTTTTT.

This clone was seen just once. This chain connects TRBV19 to TRBJ1-6, with D maybe TRBD1 (5 bases). The CDR3 contains 15 residues. The V and J ends lost 5 bases and 1 base respectively, with 9 bases between them. Per germline, CDR1 LNHDA and CDR2 SQIVND (reference sequence). The CDR3 DNA sequence: TGTGCCAGTAGTCCCCAGGGATCCTATAATTCACCCCTCCACTTT. This encodes CASSPQGSYNSPLHF.

This clone occurred once. The rearrangement uses TRBV6-6 and TRBJ1-2, with TRBD1 matching 7 bases. The CDR3 is 14 residues long. The trim removed 4 bases at V and 6 bases at J, leaving 8 bases unmatched. Per the germline V gene, CDR1 is MNHNY and CDR2 is SVGAGI (reference sequence). DNA for the CDR3: TGTGCCAGCAGTTCGACAGGGCCCCCGGATGGCTACACCTTC. It is translated as CASSSTGPPDGYTF.

CDR3 residues: CASSLYQTGNYGYTF. CDR3 in DNA: TGTGCCAGCAGCTTATACCAGACAGGGAACTATGGCTACACCTTC. This rearrangement joins TRBV5-4 to TRBJ1-2, with 7 positions matching TRBD1. This CDR3 has 15 amino acids. Germline trimming cut 2 bases from V and 2 bases from J; bases unmatched to any gene: 6. Per the germline V gene, CDR1 is SGHNT and CDR2 is YYREEE (reference sequence).

This clone was picked up a small number of times. The chain uses TRBV19 and TRBJ1-5; D unresolved. The V gene lost 3 bases and the J gene lost 1 base, with 10 bases spanning the gap. This CDR3 region has 15 residues. Germline V CDR1 and CDR2: LNHDA, SQIVND (reference sequence). As DNA, the CDR3 is TGTGCCAGTAGTATCTACCATTGGAGCAATCAGCCCCAGCATTTT. Encoded protein: CASSIYHWSNQPQHF.

This clone was found a few times. This chain joins TRBV7-2 and TRBJ1-6; D possibly corresponds to TRBD1 (6 bases). Per the germline V gene, CDR1 is SGHTA and CDR2 is FQGNSA. The CDR3 extends over 12 amino acids. The V end lost 0 bases, the J end lost 16 bases, and 10 bases lay between the germline ends. In nucleotides, the CDR3 is TGTGCCAGCAGCTTAGCATCGGGACAACTCCACTTT. Protein: CASSLASGQLHF.

The rearrangement uses TRBV19 and TRBJ2-2, with a possible D match to TRBD2 (5 bases). CDR3 length: 16 residues. Germline assignment: CDR1 LNHDA and CDR2 SQIVND (reference sequence). V was clipped by 8 bases and J by 6 bases, with 22 bases between them. Written as DNA, the CDR3 is TGTGCCAGTTCTGGGCGGGCAGCCTCGTTGTCCGGGGAGCTGTTTTTT. The encoded protein is CASSGRAASLSGELFF.

To note about this clone: This CDR3 is also generated by other DNA sequences in the sample. The chain couples TRBV7-2 to TRBJ1-6; 9 nucleotides match TRBD1. CDR1 is SGHTA and CDR2 is FQGNSA in the germline V gene. V was clipped by 5 bases and J by 9 bases; unmatched bases: 5. The CDR3 extends over 14 amino acids. DNA for the CDR3: TGTGCCAGCAGCCTCCCGGACAGGGGTTCACCCCTCCACTTT. Amino acids: CASSLPDRGSPLHF.

The CDR3 DNA is TGTGCCAGCAGCTTGGGTGGAGGGCGCGCTGGCTACACCTTC. Translated: CASSLGGGRAGYTF. This chain uses TRBV5-8 with TRBJ1-2; D gene unclear. Germline V gene data show CDR1 as SGHTS and CDR2 as YDEGEE. V lost 0 bases to trimming and J lost 7 bases, with 13 bases between them. CDR3 length: 14 residues.

This clone was detected only a few times. The chain has TRBV7-8 and TRBJ1-3; D is possibly TRBD1 (5 bases). Deletions cut 3 bases from V and 0 bases from J, with 15 bases between. CDR1 and CDR2 from the germline V gene are SGHVS and FQNEAQ. This CDR3 spans 17 amino acids. For the CDR3, the DNA is TGTGCCAGCAGCTTTATTACTACAGGACACTCTGGAAACACCATATATTTT. Translated, it gives CASSFITTGHSGNTIYF.